Each of the 10 T cell receptor beta chains below was sequenced from the same sample in a study of neurological immune-mediated disorders. TCRdb ran MiXCR on the 5' RACE reads and lists one entry per CDR3 protein. The data contain roughly 60,000 distinct CDR3 sequences, more than 9.5% of them seen just once; the ten biggest clones take up 1.8%. Material: PBMCs. The receptors here all came from a man aged 55 to 69 in good health.

This clonotype has ten or more counts. The chain uses TRBV20-1 and TRBJ2-7; 8 bases match TRBD1. There are 14 residues in the CDR3. Germline V gene sequence: CDR1 DFQATT, CDR2 SNEGSKA (reference sequence). Germline trimming cut 3 bases from V and 4 bases from J; bases unmatched to any gene: 8. The CDR3 DNA sequence: TGCAGTGCTAGTTCGGACAGGGTCTTTTACGAGCAGTACTTC. Its translation: CSASSDRVFYEQYF.

This clonotype showed up many times. The chain is built from TRBV27 and TRBJ1-5, with 12 positions matching TRBD1. V shed 6 bases, J shed 11 bases, and the junction held 14 bases outside the gene matches. CDR1 MNHEY and CDR2 SMNVEV come from the germline V gene (reference sequence). The CDR3 contains 16 residues. The CDR3 here is CASRPSMGQGAEAQHF. In DNA form, the CDR3 reads TGTGCCAGCAGACCTTCCATGGGACAGGGGGCAGAGGCCCAGCATTTT.

The sample holds many counts of this clonotype. V and J are TRBV5-1 and TRBJ1-2; 9 nucleotides align to TRBD1. The ends lost 2 bases at V and 8 bases at J; junction bases unmatched: 4. Germline V gene lookup returns CDR1 SGHRS and CDR2 YFSETQ. This CDR3 has 13 residues. The CDR3: CASSLQGAEGYTF. The CDR3 DNA sequence: TGCGCCAGCAGCTTACAGGGGGCCGAAGGCTACACCTTC. Based on the CDR3 plus reference TRBV5-1 and TRBJ1-2, the full variable domain is KAGVTQTPRYLIKTRGQQVTLSCSPISGHRSVSWYQQTPGQGLQFLFEYFSETQRNKGNFPGRFSGRQFSNSRSEMNVSTLELGDSALYLCASSLQGAEGYTFGSGTRLTVV.

At least ten counts were recorded for this clonotype. The chain carries TRBV5-1 and TRBJ1-2; unclear D gene. Germline assignment: CDR1 SGHRS and CDR2 YFSETQ. V was trimmed by 0 bases and J by 7 bases, leaving 16 bases between them. The CDR3 extends over 15 amino acids. The chain's CDR3 is CASSLALGGSIGYTF. In nucleotides, the CDR3 is TGCGCCAGCAGCTTGGCCCTTGGTGGAAGTATTGGCTACACCTTC. Full variable domain (missing parts from reference TRBV5-1 and TRBJ1-2): KAGVTQTPRYLIKTRGQQVTLSCSPISGHRSVSWYQQTPGQGLQFLFEYFSETQRNKGNFPGRFSGRQFSNSRSEMNVSTLELGDSALYLCASSLALGGSIGYTFGSGTRLTVV.

This clonotype was counted at least ten times. The chain is built from TRBV20-1 and TRBJ2-5; 9 bases align to TRBD1. Looked up from germline, CDR1 is DFQATT and CDR2 is SNEGSKA (reference sequence). The ends lost 3 bases at V and 4 bases at J; junction bases unmatched: 6. This CDR3 contains 14 residues. CDR3 protein: CSARGQGLGETQYF. CDR3 sequence (DNA): TGCAGTGCTAGGGGACAGGGACTCGGAGAGACCCAGTACTTC.

This clonotype was seen ten or more times. The chain links TRBV2 to TRBJ1-5, with 9 positions matching TRBD1. Trimming removed 6 bases from V and 4 bases from J; junction bases left unmatched: 1. The germline V gene has CDR1 SNHLY and CDR2 FYNNEI. The CDR3 has 13 residues. The CDR3 sequence is CASSGTGNQPQHF. The DNA for the CDR3 is TGTGCCAGCAGCGGGACAGGGAATCAGCCCCAGCATTTT.

This clonotype showed up many times. V gene TRBV6-2 or TRBV6-3 combines with J gene TRBJ2-3; 7 bases agree with TRBD1. Germline V CDR1 and CDR2: MNHEY, SVGEGT. CDR3 length: 14 amino acids. V shed 7 bases and J 6 bases; nucleotides not matched to a gene: 10. CDR3 in DNA: TGTGCCAGCAAGGTACAGGGGTATTCGGATACGCAGTATTTT. It codes for CASKVQGYSDTQYF.

This clonotype has at least ten counts. The chain combines TRBV9 with TRBJ2-3; TRBD2 aligns across 8 bases. This CDR3 has 15 residues. CDR1 SGDLS and CDR2 YYNGEE come from the germline V gene. With 3 bases clipped from V and 8 bases from J, the junction kept 11 bases outside the gene matches. CDR3 region: CASSEPGLDRGTQYF. CDR3 DNA: TGTGCCAGCAGCGAACCGGGACTAGATAGGGGTACGCAGTATTTT.

This clonotype has at least ten counts. CDR3 in DNA: TGTGCCAGCTCCGGGACAGGGTATGGCTACACCTTC. Its translation is CASSGTGYGYTF. The genes are TRBV6-5 and TRBJ1-2; 9 positions match TRBD1. Germline assignment: CDR1 MNHEY and CDR2 SVGAGI. This CDR3 spans 12 amino acids. V gave up 8 bases and J gave up 5 bases; unmatched junction bases: 3.

This clonotype has at least ten counts. The chain combines TRBV5-5 with TRBJ2-6; no firm D call. CDR3 length: 16 residues. The ends were cut back, 1 base at V and 1 base at J, with 9 bases in the middle. Germline V gene lookup returns CDR1 SGHKS and CDR2 YYEKEE (reference sequence). The CDR3 DNA follows: TGTGCCAGCAGCTTGACGCCCCCGTCTGGGGCCAACGTCCTGACTTTC. This codes for CASSLTPPSGANVLTF.